Presented here are 27 T cell receptor beta chains from one specimen sequenced in a study of tissue T cells after allogeneic stem cell transplantation. Time point denoted: mouse harvest day 7 after allogeneic transplant. Mouse grafts combined 10^7 T-cell-depleted bone marrow cells with 10^6 splenic CD5+ T cells. The protocol was immunoSEQ multiplex PCR, while the TCRdb copy is restricted to in-frame clones and leaves out a portion. The sample holds approximately 11,000 clones, roughly two fifths seen once. Material: skin. Receptors originate from a female BALB/c mouse given C57BL/6 T cells with graft-versus-host disease after an allogeneic hematopoietic cell transplant.

This clone was picked up a small number of times. Gene names refer to mouse genes. The missing CDR3 end, 1 residue past where the read stops, is filled in from the germline J gene. This rearrangement joins TRBV19 to TRBJ1-3; TRBD1 aligns across 7 bases. Trimming removed 8 bases from V and 2 bases from J; junction bases left unmatched: 4. This CDR3 comprises 13 residues. Germline V gene data show CDR1 as FNHDT and CDR2 as SITEND (reference sequence). The sequenced part of the CDR3 DNA is TGTGCCAGTGGCAGGGGGGCTGGAAATACGCTCTAT. It yields the protein CASGRGAGNTLY. The whole CDR3 reads CASGRGAGNTLYF.

By sample share, this clone is medium-sized. Germline and genes: mouse. The CDR3 end is not reached by the read, which stops 1 residue before it; the germline J gene fills it in. This rearrangement joins TRBV26 to TRBJ1-4; D remains ambiguous. Germline V gives CDR1 KGHPV, CDR2 FQNQEV (reference sequence). Deletions cut 2 bases from V and 4 bases from J, with 5 bases between. The CDR3 extends over 13 amino acids. The covered CDR3 bases are TGTGCCAGCAGTCTGACAGTCAACGAAAGATTATTT. Amino acid sequence: CASSLTVNERLF. In full, the CDR3 is CASSLTVNERLFF.

In the case of this clone: Gene labels here are mouse ones. The CDR3 end falls 1 residue outside the read, so it is completed with the germline J gene. The gene calls are TRBV15 and TRBJ1-3, with D hard to call. The V gene lost 5 bases and the J gene lost 0 bases, with 5 bases spanning the gap. Germline assignment: CDR1 SGHND and CDR2 FRSKSL. This CDR3 comprises 13 residues. The CDR3 sequence is CASSESSGNTLYF. The sequenced CDR3 bases are TGTGCCAGCAGTGAATCTTCTGGAAATACGCTCTAT.

On this clone: The genes and germline here are from mouse. Coverage ceases 1 residue before the CDR3 finishes, and the germline J gene fills in the end. The chain carries TRBV26 and TRBJ1-4; 9 nucleotides align to TRBD1. CDR3 size: 15 residues. Germline loops: CDR1 KGHPV, CDR2 FQNQEV (reference sequence). Trimming took 4 bases from V and 5 from J; bases not matched to a gene: 5. The chain's CDR3 is CASSPTGGRNERLFF. Partial CDR3 DNA: TGTGCCAGCAGTCCGACAGGGGGACGAAACGAAAGATTATTT.

Points on this clone: The germline and genes are mouse ones. The read terminates 1 residue ahead of where the CDR3 ends, so the germline J gene completes it. The chain recombines TRBV26 with TRBJ2-2; D call uncertain. The CDR3 has 12 amino acids. V lost 6 bases to trimming and J lost 2 bases, with 4 bases between them. CDR1 is KGHPV and CDR2 is FQNQEV in the germline V gene (reference sequence). The DNA read from the CDR3 is TGTGCCAGCAGCCCCAACACCGGGCAGCTCTAC. It codes for CASSPNTGQLY. The CDR3 in its entirety is CASSPNTGQLYF.

Notes on this clone: The gene symbols are mouse symbols. The CDR3 end falls 1 residue outside the read, so it is completed with the germline J gene. J is TRBJ2-3 and V is TRBV12-1; 7 bases are shared with TRBD1. This CDR3 has 16 amino acids. Per germline, CDR1 SGHSN and CDR2 HYEKVE. With 2 bases clipped from V and 0 bases from J, the junction kept 7 bases outside the gene matches. The sequenced CDR3 bases are TGTGCCAGCTCTCGGGACAGAGAGACTAGTGCAGAAACGCTGTAT. Encoded protein: CASSRDRETSAETLY. The whole CDR3 protein reads CASSRDRETSAETLYF.

About this clone itself: These gene names are mouse names. The read gets to within 1 residue of the CDR3 end, and the germline J gene fills in the rest. V and J are TRBV3 and TRBJ2-3; D perhaps matches TRBD1 (6 bases). CDR1 and CDR2 (germline): SNHLY, FYNGKV (reference sequence). The CDR3 sequence is 14 residues long. Trimming removed 6 bases at V and 1 base at J, with 11 bases between. Here the CDR3 reads CASSPRGGAETLYF. The part of the CDR3 DNA that was read is TGTGCCAGCAGTCCCAGGGGAGGTGCAGAAACGCTGTAT.

Concerning this clone itself: Gene names are mouse gene names. The sequence runs out 1 residue before the end of the CDR3; the remainder is reconstructed from the germline J gene. V usage is TRBV3 and J usage is TRBJ1-3; D not certain. Per germline, CDR1 SNHLY and CDR2 FYNGKV (reference sequence). The CDR3 runs to 14 residues. V lost 3 bases and J lost 0, with 6 bases in between. CDR3 DNA (partial): TGTGCCAGCAGCTTCGACAATTCTGGAAATACGCTCTAT. Translated, it gives CASSFDNSGNTLY. The whole CDR3 region reads CASSFDNSGNTLYF.

This clone was counted a few times. Gene names follow the mouse nomenclature. The CDR3 loop is CASSPQGAQDTQYF. The DNA read from the CDR3 is TGTGCCAGCAGTCCACAGGGGGCGCAAGACACCCAGTAC. The chain links TRBV26 to TRBJ2-5; TRBD1 agrees at 9 bases. The observed sequence ends 1 residue before the CDR3 terminus, with the missing tail filled in from the germline J gene. Germline trimming cut 4 bases from V and 3 bases from J; bases unmatched to any gene: 2. The CDR3 runs 14 residues. CDR1 is KGHPV and CDR2 is FQNQEV in the germline V gene (reference sequence).

This clone is a singleton in its sample. Here the gene names and germline are mouse. CDR3 bases read: TGTGCCAGCAGCTTCTGGGGGGCCCAAGACACCCAGTAC. Its protein product is CASSFWGAQDTQY. The whole CDR3 reads CASSFWGAQDTQYF. The genes are TRBV3 and TRBJ2-5; 8 bases agree with TRBD2. The DNA ends 1 residue before the CDR3 does, and the rest of the CDR3 is filled in from the germline J gene. This CDR3 has 14 residues. In germline, CDR1 is SNHLY, CDR2 FYNGKV (reference sequence). Trimming at V came to 3 bases and at J to 2 bases, leaving 1 base not matched to a gene.

A remark on this clone: Gene names and germline refer to mouse. The CDR3 spells CASSLGFNQDTQYF. The CDR3 DNA, read in part, is TGTGCCAGCAGTCTCGGATTTAACCAAGACACCCAGTAC. The chain couples TRBV26 to TRBJ2-5; D gene uncertain. The read ends 1 residue before the CDR3 terminus; that terminus is restored from the germline J gene. The CDR3 length is 14 residues. V was trimmed by 3 bases and J by 0 bases, leaving 7 bases between them. Germline CDR1 reads KGHPV; CDR2 reads FQNQEV (reference sequence).

About this clone itself: Gene names and germline match the mouse. Read coverage stops 1 residue before the CDR3 terminus; the germline J gene supplies the remainder. This rearrangement joins TRBV26 to TRBJ1-1; a weak D match, TRBD1 (6 bases). The germline V and J ends were trimmed by 6 bases and 0 bases, with 11 bases remaining between them. The CDR3 runs 14 residues. Germline CDR1 KGHPV, CDR2 FQNQEV (reference sequence). The covered CDR3 bases are TGTGCCAGCAGCCGGGACAATGCAAACACAGAAGTCTTC. Protein: CASSRDNANTEVF. From start to end, the CDR3 is CASSRDNANTEVFF.

As for this clone: The genes and germline here are from mouse. The sequence runs out 1 residue before the end of the CDR3; the remainder is reconstructed from the germline J gene. V gene TRBV3 combines with J gene TRBJ2-5; tentatively, D is TRBD1 or TRBD2 (6 bases each). Trimming removed 6 bases from V and 2 bases from J, with 12 bases in between. CDR1 is SNHLY and CDR2 is FYNGKV in the germline V gene (reference sequence). CDR3 length equals 14 residues. CDR3 bases read: TGTGCCAGCAGTCCCGCGGGGGCCCAAGACACCCAGTAC. Translation: CASSPAGAQDTQY. The complete CDR3 protein is CASSPAGAQDTQYF.

This clone was found a few times. The genes are named according to mouse. The read stops 1 residue short of the end of the CDR3; the missing end is completed from the germline J gene. V is TRBV19 and J is TRBJ2-7, with TRBD1 identical over 8 bases. V dropped 5 bases and J dropped 6; count of bases not matched to a gene: 1. This CDR3 contains 11 residues. Per the germline V gene, CDR1 is FNHDT and CDR2 is SITEND (reference sequence). The CDR3 here is CASSDRGEQYF. The sequenced CDR3 bases are TGTGCCAGCAGCGACAGGGGTGAACAGTAC. The variable domain in full, with the rest retrieved from reference TRBV19 and TRBJ2-7, is GGIITQTPKFLIGQEGQKLTLKCQQNFNHDTMYWYRQDSGKGLRLIYYSITENDLQKGDLSEGYDASREKKSSFSLTVTSAQKNEMAVFLCASSDRGEQYFGPGTRLTVL.

This clone was seen a handful of times. Mouse gene names and germline throughout. Read coverage stops 1 residue before the CDR3 terminus; the germline J gene supplies the remainder. This rearrangement joins TRBV3 to TRBJ2-5, with 10 bases that match TRBD2. The CDR3 is made up of 15 amino acids. From germline, CDR1 is SNHLY and CDR2 FYNGKV (reference sequence). The junction had 4 bases not matched to a gene; V was cut back by 1 base and J by 6 bases. The CDR3 loop reads CASSLELGGLDTQYF. The covered CDR3 bases are TGTGCCAGCAGCTTAGAGCTGGGGGGGCTGGACACCCAGTAC.

This clone was found a few times. The germline and genes are mouse ones. The read halts 1 residue ahead of the CDR3 end, with the missing end drawn from the germline J gene. This chain links TRBV3 with TRBJ2-7, with TRBD2 as a possible D gene (5 bases). The CDR3 spans 14 residues. In germline, CDR1 is SNHLY, CDR2 FYNGKV (reference sequence). V dropped 1 base and J dropped 0 bases, with 7 bases sitting between them. CDR3 protein: CASSLDGVSYEQYF. CDR3 DNA, as far as it was read: TGTGCCAGCAGCTTAGATGGGGTCTCCTATGAACAGTAC.

This clone appeared a few times. The genes are named according to mouse. The sequenced fragment ends 1 residue before the CDR3 boundary, so the rest is inferred from the germline J gene. V and J are TRBV3 and TRBJ2-7, with TRBD1 as a possible D gene (5 bases). Germline lookup yields CDR1 SNHLY and CDR2 FYNGKV (reference sequence). The V gene lost 5 bases and the J gene lost 0 bases, with 8 bases spanning the gap. The CDR3 extends over 13 amino acids. The sequenced CDR3 bases are TGTGCCAGCAGCAGACAGAGCTCCTATGAACAGTAC. Translated: CASSRQSSYEQY. The CDR3 reads in full as CASSRQSSYEQYF.

As for this clone: Each gene name is a mouse one. The CDR3 end falls 1 residue outside the read, so it is completed with the germline J gene. The rearrangement links TRBV26 to TRBJ1-6; no definite D call. TRBJ1-6 is treated as an ORF (open reading frame) with a function not yet certain. CDR3 length: 13 amino acids. Germline V gene sequence: CDR1 KGHPV, CDR2 FQNQEV (reference sequence). With 5 bases removed from V and 4 bases from J, the gap between germline ends came to 6 bases. The CDR3 bases that were read are TGTGCCAGCAGTAAACAATATAATTCGCCCCTCTAC. Translation gives CASSKQYNSPLY. The entire CDR3 reads CASSKQYNSPLYF.

This clone was recorded a few times. Each gene name is a mouse one. The CDR3 goes on 1 residue after the read ends, and that part is filled in from the germline J gene. The rearrangement uses TRBV26 and TRBJ2-2; D call uncertain. The ends were cut back, 7 bases at V and 0 bases at J, with 9 bases in the middle. The CDR3 is 14 residues long. Germline CDR1 is KGHPV and CDR2 is FQNQEV (reference sequence). The CDR3 here is CASTLTSNTGQLYF. The sequenced part of the CDR3 DNA is TGTGCCAGCACCCTGACATCAAACACCGGGCAGCTCTAC.

Only a few counts were recorded for this clone. Gene names refer to mouse genes. Read sequence stops 1 residue before the CDR3 end, and the germline J gene provides the missing end. The rearrangement links TRBV26 to TRBJ2-5, with D perhaps matching TRBD2 (7 bases). Trimming removed 2 bases at V and 7 bases at J, with 13 bases between. The length of the CDR3 is 14 residues. The V gene's germline CDR1 is KGHPV and CDR2 FQNQEV (reference sequence). CDR3 amino acids: CASSLGGRGNTQYF. The covered CDR3 bases are TGTGCCAGCAGTCTGGGGGGGCGCGGGAACACCCAGTAC.

In this sample, this clone turned up a few times. Gene names denote mouse genes. With the read ending 1 residue before the CDR3 end, the germline J gene is used to fill in that end. The chain has TRBV26 and TRBJ1-2, with 9 positions matching TRBD1. This CDR3 comprises 15 residues. Germline V lookup: CDR1 KGHPV, CDR2 FQNQEV (reference sequence). The trim removed 3 bases at V and 3 bases at J, leaving 5 bases unmatched. CDR3 in amino acids: CASSLTGTGYSDYTF. The sequenced part of the CDR3 DNA is TGTGCCAGCAGTCTCACCGGGACAGGGTACTCCGACTACACC.

Points on this clone: Gene names and germline refer to mouse. The sequence runs out 1 residue before the end of the CDR3; the remainder is reconstructed from the germline J gene. The chain couples TRBV26 to TRBJ1-1, with D tentatively TRBD1 (6 bases). The CDR3 covers 12 residues. V lost 8 bases and J lost 1, with 8 bases in between. Germline CDR1 is KGHPV and CDR2 is FQNQEV (reference sequence). The sequenced part of the CDR3 DNA is TGTGCCAGCGGACAGATAAACACAGAAGTCTTC. Protein: CASGQINTEVF. The full CDR3 sequence reads CASGQINTEVFF.

By share, this clone counts as medium-sized. Genes and germline are mouse. This chain's CDR3 is CASSPGQNSYEQYF. Partial CDR3 DNA: TGTGCCAGCAGTCCGGGACAGAACTCCTATGAACAGTAC. The chain carries TRBV26 and TRBJ2-7, with 7 nucleotides matching TRBD1. The read falls 1 residue short of the CDR3 end, and the missing part is taken from the germline J gene. Losses at the gene ends were 4 bases for V and 0 bases for J; bases not matched to a gene: 3. CDR3 size: 14 residues. CDR1 is KGHPV and CDR2 is FQNQEV in the germline V gene (reference sequence).

This clone was detected a few times. Mouse gene names and germline throughout. The read stops 1 residue short of the end of the CDR3; the missing end is completed from the germline J gene. V gene TRBV19 combines with J gene TRBJ2-3; no clear D. The germline V gene has CDR1 FNHDT and CDR2 SITEND (reference sequence). V was pared by 7 bases and J by 0 bases, with 3 bases between. CDR3 length: 11 amino acids. Partial CDR3 DNA: TGTGCCAGCGGGAGTGCAGAAACGCTGTAT. This codes for CASGSAETLY. The whole CDR3 sequence is CASGSAETLYF.

In the case of this clone: Mouse germline and gene names are used. The read ends 1 residue before the CDR3 terminus; that terminus is restored from the germline J gene. This chain uses TRBV2 with TRBJ2-1; unclear D gene. The germline V gene has CDR1 LGHNA and CDR2 YSYQKL. The CDR3 is made up of 11 amino acids. Trimming stripped 0 bases from V and 6 bases from J, with 0 bases between. The CDR3 protein is CASSQDAEQFF. Incomplete CDR3 DNA: TGTGCCAGCAGCCAAGATGCTGAGCAGTTC.

This clone was seen only a few times. Each gene name is a mouse one. Read data end 1 residue before the CDR3 end; the end is taken from the germline J gene. The V gene is TRBV13-1, the J gene TRBJ1-6; D is ambiguous. TRBJ1-6 falls under the ORF class, with uncertain function. This CDR3 has 12 amino acids. In germline, CDR1 is NSHNY, CDR2 SYGAGN. Trimming pared 2 bases from V and 6 bases from J, leaving 3 bases between. This CDR3 reads CASSEANSPLYF. Incomplete CDR3 DNA: TGTGCCAGCAGTGAGGCTAATTCGCCCCTCTAC.

This clone occurred a few times. Mouse gene names apply. Sequencing ends 1 residue short of the CDR3 end; the germline J gene provides the rest. The rearrangement links TRBV26 to TRBJ2-7, with D possibly TRBD2 on 6 matching bases. CDR1 and CDR2 from the germline V gene are KGHPV and FQNQEV (reference sequence). Trimming shortened V by 8 bases and J by 2 bases, and 10 bases separated the two germline ends. The CDR3 has 12 residues. The CDR3 is CASGRGAYEQYF. The DNA read from the CDR3 is TGTGCCAGCGGCCGGGGGGCCTATGAACAGTAC.